This TCR beta chain was documented in a study of beta chain features in type 1 diabetes. Study-wide results and limits: Patients with Type 1 diabetes showed moderately but significantly shorter TCRB CDR3s in all four CD4+ subsets. Sequencing the cDNA could make cells with high TCR expression show up more than they should.

The isolated RNA, all of it, was reverse transcribed, so expressed TCRB transcripts were what got sequenced. Only in-frame clones appear in the TCRdb table, and some are missing; sequencing was by immunoSEQ multiplex PCR. The data contain some 160,000 clones, about 9% of them seen just once; the ten biggest clones take up 0.54%. V shed 6 bases and J 4 bases; nucleotides not matched to a gene: 3. The germline V gene encodes CDR1 MNHNY and CDR2 SVGAGI (reference sequence). The CDR3 spans 13 residues. Of note for this clone: Its antigen is undetermined.

The sample taken for sequencing was central memory CD4+ T cells from blood. V and J are TRBV6-6 and TRBJ1-1, with 9 bases that match TRBD1. The clonotype originates from a woman under 30 with type 1 diabetes. DNA of the CDR3: TGTGCCAGCAGGTGGGACAGGGCCACTGAAGCTTTCTTT. This encodes CASRWDRATEAFF.